The 14 T cell receptor beta chains reported below all come from one sample, sequenced in a study of T cells in Graves' hyperthyroidism and ophthalmopathy (dated by TCRdb to the late 2010s). Library prep was done by multiplex PCR. Sequencing instrument: Illumina HiSeq 2000. TCR beta CDR3 regions were amplified from RNA transcripts. A first-round RT-PCR of the TCR CDR3 used the HTBI primer set with the Qiagen OneStep RT-PCR kit. TCRdb cleaned the public reads at Q25 with fastp, built clones with MiXCR and kept in-frame beta chains. Rows are combined by CDR3 protein, so each entry shows the most common genes and DNA. The sample data list about 610,000 distinct CDR3 sequences, and 14% to 15% of these were observed just once. Of the sample, over 3.5% is held by the ten largest clones. The sequenced material came from blood. These receptors all stem from a woman aged 40 to 50 with Graves' ophthalmopathy.

This clonotype was seen many times. This chain uses TRBV6-1 with TRBJ2-6, with 7 bases identical to TRBD2. This CDR3 has 16 amino acids. The junction had 3 bases not matched to a gene; V was cut back by 3 bases and J by 1 base. Germline V lookup: CDR1 MNHNS, CDR2 SASEGT. CDR3 region: CASSEWGGSGANVLTF. CDR3 DNA sequence: TGTGCCAGCAGTGAGTGGGGGGGGTCTGGGGCCAACGTCCTGACTTTC.

This clonotype occurred a few times. V is TRBV20-1 and J is TRBJ1-1; TRBD1 might be the D (6 bases). The CDR3 has 12 amino acids. The V and J ends lost 7 bases and 3 bases respectively, with 12 bases between them. In germline, CDR1 is DFQATT, CDR2 SNEGSKA (reference sequence). The CDR3 region is CSEVDSYTEAFF. The CDR3, as DNA: TGCAGTGAAGTGGACAGTTACACTGAAGCTTTCTTT.

This clonotype was seen ten or more times. V usage is TRBV6-1 and J usage is TRBJ1-2; 7 positions agree with TRBD1. Germline V gene data show CDR1 as MNHNS and CDR2 as SASEGT. The trim removed 2 bases at V and 2 bases at J, leaving 11 bases unmatched. CDR3 length: 17 amino acids. The CDR3 spells CASSESGATGSNYGYTF. CDR3 coding DNA: TGTGCCAGCAGTGAATCAGGGGCGACAGGGAGCAACTATGGCTACACCTTC.

This clonotype was detected ten times or more. The V and J genes are TRBV7-3 and TRBJ2-5; no clear D. Germline assignment: CDR1 SGHTA and CDR2 FQGTGA. The ends were cut back, 5 bases at V and 3 bases at J, with 19 bases in the middle. The CDR3 has 16 residues. CDR3 sequence reads: CASSPSLARSEETQYF. The CDR3 DNA follows: TGTGCCAGCAGCCCTTCTTTGGCCAGATCGGAAGAGACCCAGTACTTC.

This clonotype appeared many times. This chain links TRBV11-2 with TRBJ1-2, with D unclear. This CDR3 is 13 amino acids long. V was shortened by 8 bases and J by 3 bases, with 13 bases between the two germline ends. Germline CDR1 reads SGHAT; CDR2 reads FQNNGV. CDR3 DNA: TGTGCCAGCGGACCCTCATGGGACTATGGCTACACCTTC. Translating gives CASGPSWDYGYTF.

This clonotype was observed at least ten times. The final CDR3 position lacks the conserved phenylalanine or tryptophan, pointing to a likely read error. V gene TRBV6-5 combines with J gene TRBJ2-7; tentatively, D is TRBD1 (5 bases). Germline CDR1 MNHEY, CDR2 SVGAGI. There are 14 residues in the CDR3. Trimming pared 2 bases from V and 2 bases from J, leaving 10 bases between. The CDR3 DNA reads TGTGCCAGCAGTTACAGGAAGGGGCCCTACGAGCAGTACCTC. Translating gives CASSYRKGPYEQYL.

CDR3 loop: CASSFRTEPNTEAFF. CDR3 in DNA: TGTGCCAGCAGCTTTAGGACAGAGCCGAACACTGAAGCTTTCTTT. J is TRBJ1-1 and V is TRBV5-4; a weak D match, TRBD1 (6 bases). This CDR3 spans 15 amino acids. V lost 2 bases, J lost 1 base, and 12 bases lay in between. Per germline, CDR1 SGHNT and CDR2 YYREEE (reference sequence). Drawing the rest from reference TRBV5-4 and TRBJ1-1, the complete variable domain is ETGVTQSPTHLIKTRGQQVTLRCSSQSGHNTVSWYQQALGQGPQFIFQYYREEENGRGNFPPRFSGLQFPNYSSELNVNALELDDSALYLCASSFRTEPNTEAFFGQGTRLTVV.

This clonotype was observed at least ten times. The chain has TRBV2 and TRBJ2-5; D is uncertain. This CDR3 has 10 residues. Deletions cut 10 bases from V and 5 bases from J, with 8 bases between. Germline V gives CDR1 SNHLY, CDR2 FYNNEI. CDR3 region: CATGRETQYF. CDR3 nucleotide sequence: TGTGCCACCGGAAGGGAGACCCAGTACTTC.

This clonotype came up many times. The rearrangement joins TRBV29-1 to TRBJ2-7; 8 nucleotides agree with TRBD2. The trim removed 6 bases at V and 2 bases at J, leaving 6 bases unmatched. There are 13 residues in the CDR3. CDR1 SQVTM and CDR2 ANQGSEA come from the germline V gene. The CDR3 is CSVPGTRTYEQYF. As DNA, the CDR3 is TGCAGCGTGCCCGGGACTAGAACCTACGAGCAGTACTTC.

The sample holds many counts of this clonotype. CDR3 region: CASSQSVDSNQPQHF. CDR3 nucleotide sequence: TGCGCCAGCAGCCAATCCGTGGATAGCAATCAGCCCCAGCATTTT. The rearrangement joins TRBV4-1 to TRBJ1-5; D is ambiguous. Trimming removed 2 bases from V and 0 bases from J, with 8 bases in between. In germline, CDR1 is MGHRA, CDR2 YSYEKL. The CDR3 totals 15 residues.

This clonotype was detected many times. The chain couples TRBV10-3 to TRBJ2-7, with unresolved D. This CDR3 comprises 13 residues. The germline V gene encodes CDR1 ENHRY and CDR2 SYGVKD. V was pared by 6 bases and J by 0 bases, with 9 bases between. CDR3 in amino acids: CAISTSSSYEQYF. CDR3 nucleotide sequence: TGTGCCATCAGCACCTCTAGCTCCTACGAGCAGTACTTC.

This clonotype was observed at least ten times. The CDR3 nucleotides read TGTGCCAGCAGGGGACAGTACTCCTCCGGGACTGAAGCTTTCTTT. This gives the protein CASRGQYSSGTEAFF. V gene TRBV6-5 combines with J gene TRBJ1-1; TRBD1 aligns across 7 bases. This CDR3 is 15 amino acids long. Germline V lookup: CDR1 MNHEY, CDR2 SVGAGI. Trimming took 6 bases from V and 5 from J; bases not matched to a gene: 12.

This clonotype was seen more than once but under ten times. The V and J genes are TRBV27 and TRBJ1-1; no clear D. V was shortened by 3 bases and J by 1 base, with 6 bases between the two germline ends. The CDR3 spans 13 residues. The germline gives CDR1 MNHEY, CDR2 SMNVEV (reference sequence). CDR3 nucleotide sequence: TGTGCCAGCAGTTTTAATAAGAACACTGAAGCTTTCTTT. Translated: CASSFNKNTEAFF.

The V gene is TRBV28, the J gene TRBJ2-5; D unclear. Trimming took 2 bases from V and 5 from J, leaving 15 bases between them. This CDR3 comprises 15 residues. Germline lookup yields CDR1 MDHEN and CDR2 SYDVKM. The CDR3 region is CASSLPASRLETQYF. CDR3 bases: TGTGCCAGCAGTTTACCCGCAAGTAGGTTGGAGACCCAGTACTTC.